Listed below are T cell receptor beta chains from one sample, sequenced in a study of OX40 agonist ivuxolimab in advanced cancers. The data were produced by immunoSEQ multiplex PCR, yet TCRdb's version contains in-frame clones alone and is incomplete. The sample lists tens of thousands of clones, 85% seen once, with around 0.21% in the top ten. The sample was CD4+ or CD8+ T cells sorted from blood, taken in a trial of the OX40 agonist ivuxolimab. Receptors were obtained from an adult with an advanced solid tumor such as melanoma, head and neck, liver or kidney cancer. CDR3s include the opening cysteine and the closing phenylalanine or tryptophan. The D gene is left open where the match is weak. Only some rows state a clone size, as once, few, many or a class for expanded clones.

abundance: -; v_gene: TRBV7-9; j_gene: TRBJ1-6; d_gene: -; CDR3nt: TGTGCCAGCAGCTCAATAGCCCCGGGCAGACTGAGGGCACCCCTCCACTTT; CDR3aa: CASSSIAPGRLRAPLHF
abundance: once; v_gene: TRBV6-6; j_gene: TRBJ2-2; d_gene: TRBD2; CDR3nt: TGTGCCAGCAGTTACTCAAGTAGCGGGGGCGCCGGGGAGCTGTTTTTT; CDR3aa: CASSYSSSGGAGELFF
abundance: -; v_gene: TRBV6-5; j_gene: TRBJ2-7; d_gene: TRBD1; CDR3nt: TGTGCCAGCAGTATACGGACAGGGTGGTACGAGCAGTACTTC; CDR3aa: CASSIRTGWYEQYF
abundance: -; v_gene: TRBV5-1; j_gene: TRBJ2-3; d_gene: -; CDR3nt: TGCGCCAGCAGCTTGGGTGGTGGGGGCACAGATACGCAGTATTTT; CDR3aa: CASSLGGGGTDTQYF
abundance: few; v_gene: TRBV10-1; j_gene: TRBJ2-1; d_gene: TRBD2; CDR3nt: TGCGCCAGCAGTGAGTCCTCGGGGGGGGGCAAAAATGAGCAGTTCTTC; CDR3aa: CASSESSGGGKNEQFF
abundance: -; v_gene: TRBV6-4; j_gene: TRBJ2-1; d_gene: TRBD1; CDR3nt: TGTGCCAGCAGTGACGTCGACAGGGGACGCAATGAGCAGTTCTTC; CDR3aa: CASSDVDRGRNEQFF
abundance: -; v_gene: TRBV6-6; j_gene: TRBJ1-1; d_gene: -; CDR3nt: TGTGCCAGCAGTTCCTCAGAGGGGACTGAAGCTTTCTTT; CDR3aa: CASSSSEGTEAFF
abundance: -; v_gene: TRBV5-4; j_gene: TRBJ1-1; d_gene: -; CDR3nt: TGTGCCAGCAGCTTCCAGGGAAACACTGAAGCTTTCTTT; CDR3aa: CASSFQGNTEAFF
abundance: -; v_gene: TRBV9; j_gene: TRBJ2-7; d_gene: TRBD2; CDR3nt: TGTGCCAGCAGCGTAGTTTGCCTAGCGGGGACACCGCAGGGCGAGCAGTACTTC; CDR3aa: CASSVVCLAGTPQGEQYF
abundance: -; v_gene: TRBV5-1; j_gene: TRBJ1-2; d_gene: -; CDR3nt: TGCGCCAGCAGCCCCCGGGGCCAGGCTGGTGGCTACACCTTC; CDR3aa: CASSPRGQAGGYTF
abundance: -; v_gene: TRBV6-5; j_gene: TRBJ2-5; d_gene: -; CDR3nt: TGTGCCAGCAGTTACTCGAATTCGAATCAAGGGACCCAGTACTTC; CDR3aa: CASSYSNSNQGTQYF
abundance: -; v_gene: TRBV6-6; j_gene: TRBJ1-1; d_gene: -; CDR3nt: TGTGCCAGCAGTTACTCGCCCACAGTGGGCACTGAAGCTTTCTTT; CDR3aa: CASSYSPTVGTEAFF
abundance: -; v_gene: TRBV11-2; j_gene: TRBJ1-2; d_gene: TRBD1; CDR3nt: TGTGCCAGCAGCGCGATCACAGGGGCGAACTATGGCTACACCTTC; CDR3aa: CASSAITGANYGYTF
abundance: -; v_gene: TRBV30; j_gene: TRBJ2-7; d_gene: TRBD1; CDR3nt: TGTGCCTGGATGGGGACAGGGGACTACGAGCAGTACTTC; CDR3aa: CAWMGTGDYEQYF
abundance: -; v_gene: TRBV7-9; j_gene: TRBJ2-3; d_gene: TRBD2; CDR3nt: TGTGCCAGCAGCAAAGCGGGAGGGGACGCAGATACGCAGTATTTT; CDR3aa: CASSKAGGDADTQYF
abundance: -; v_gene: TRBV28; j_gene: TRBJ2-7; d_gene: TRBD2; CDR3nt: TGTGCCAGCAGTTCCCTAGCGGGAGCCCGCTACGAGCAGTACTTC; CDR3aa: CASSSLAGARYEQYF
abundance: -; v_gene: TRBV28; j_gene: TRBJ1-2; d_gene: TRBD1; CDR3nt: TGTGCCAGCAGTTCCGGACAGGGCTATGGCTACACCTTC; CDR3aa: CASSSGQGYGYTF
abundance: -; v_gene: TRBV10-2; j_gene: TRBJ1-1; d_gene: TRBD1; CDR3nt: TGCGCCAGCAGTGAGCCTAGACAGGGGGCAGGAACTGAAGCTTTCTTT; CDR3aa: CASSEPRQGAGTEAFF
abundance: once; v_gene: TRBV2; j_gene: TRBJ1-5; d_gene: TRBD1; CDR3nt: TGTGCCAGCAGTGAATGGCAGGGGGCTGGCAATCAGCCCCAGCATTTT; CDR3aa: CASSEWQGAGNQPQHF
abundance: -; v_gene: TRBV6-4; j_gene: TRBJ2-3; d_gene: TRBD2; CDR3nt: TGTGCCAGCAGTGAATTCGGGGGGATAGATACGCAGTATTTT; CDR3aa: CASSEFGGIDTQYF
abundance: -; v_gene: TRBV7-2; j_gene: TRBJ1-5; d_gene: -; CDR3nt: TGTGCCAGCAGCTTGAGAGGGGGTGATCAGCCCCAGCATTTT; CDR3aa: CASSLRGGDQPQHF
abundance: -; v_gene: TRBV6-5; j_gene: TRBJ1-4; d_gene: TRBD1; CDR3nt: TGTGCCAGCAGTCTACAGGGGGCGGGAGGAAAACTGTTTTTT; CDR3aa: CASSLQGAGGKLFF
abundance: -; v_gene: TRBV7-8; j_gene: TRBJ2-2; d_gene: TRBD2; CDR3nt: TGTGCCAGCAGCTTAGCGCCTAGCGGGGGTTTATCCGGGGAGCTGTTTTTT; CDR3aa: CASSLAPSGGLSGELFF
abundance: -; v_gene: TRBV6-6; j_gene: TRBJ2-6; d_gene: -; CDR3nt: TGTGCCAGCACCCCCGACCTTTCTGGGGCCAACGTCCTGACTTTC; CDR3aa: CASTPDLSGANVLTF
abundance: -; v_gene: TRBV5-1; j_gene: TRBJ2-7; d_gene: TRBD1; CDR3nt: TGCGCCAGCAGCCCGTGGGGACAGGGGGCGGAAGAGCAGTACTTC; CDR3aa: CASSPWGQGAEEQYF
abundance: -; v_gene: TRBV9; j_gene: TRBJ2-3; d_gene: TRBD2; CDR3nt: TGTGCCAGCAGCGTCTCCCCCTGGCTAGCGGGACCTCCGGAGCCCCCAGATACGCAGTATTTT; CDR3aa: CASSVSPWLAGPPEPPDTQYF
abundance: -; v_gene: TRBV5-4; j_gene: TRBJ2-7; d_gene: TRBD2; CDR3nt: TGTGCCAGCAGTACCACTAGCGCATCCTACGAGCAGTACTTC; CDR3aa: CASSTTSASYEQYF
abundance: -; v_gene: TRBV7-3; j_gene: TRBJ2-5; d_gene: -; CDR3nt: TGTGCCAGCACCCAAATCCCAGGAGGGGGAAAGACCCAGTACTTC; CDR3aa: CASTQIPGGGKTQYF
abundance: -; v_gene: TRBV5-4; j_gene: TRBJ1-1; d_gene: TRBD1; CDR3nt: TGTGCCAGCAGCTTCGGCGGACAGGGATGGGGCACTGAAGCTTTCTTT; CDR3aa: CASSFGGQGWGTEAFF
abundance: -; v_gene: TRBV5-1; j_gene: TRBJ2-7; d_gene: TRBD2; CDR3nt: TGCGCCAGCAGCCGGACTAGCGGGGGGTACGAGCAGTACTTC; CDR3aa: CASSRTSGGYEQYF
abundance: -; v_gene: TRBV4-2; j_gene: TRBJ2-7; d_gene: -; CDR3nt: TGTGCCAGCAGCCAAGATTGGCCGCTCGAGCAGTACTTC; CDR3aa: CASSQDWPLEQYF
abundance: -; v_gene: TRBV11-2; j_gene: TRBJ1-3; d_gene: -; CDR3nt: TGTGCCAGCAGCTTAACCCACTCTGGAAACACCATATATTTT; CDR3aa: CASSLTHSGNTIYF
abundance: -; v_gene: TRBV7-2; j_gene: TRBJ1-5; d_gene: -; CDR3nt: TGTGCCAGCAGCCCGACCCGCGCGGGATCCAATCAGCCCCAGCATTTT; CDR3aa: CASSPTRAGSNQPQHF
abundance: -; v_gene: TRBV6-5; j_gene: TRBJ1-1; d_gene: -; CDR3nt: TGTGCCAGCAGTTACTCGGGTAGGACTGAAGCTTTCTTT; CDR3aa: CASSYSGRTEAFF
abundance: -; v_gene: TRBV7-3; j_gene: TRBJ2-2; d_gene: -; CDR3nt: TGTGCCAGCAGCTTCAACACCGGGGAGCTGTTTTTT; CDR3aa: CASSFNTGELFF
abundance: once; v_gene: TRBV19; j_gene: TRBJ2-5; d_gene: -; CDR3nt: TGTGCCAGTAGTATTACCGGGACACTTCAAGAGACCCAGTACTTC; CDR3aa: CASSITGTLQETQYF
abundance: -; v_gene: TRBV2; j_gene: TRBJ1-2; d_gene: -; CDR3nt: TGTGCCAGCAGTGAAGGGCCAGCCGAATACTATGGCTACACCTTC; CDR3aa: CASSEGPAEYYGYTF
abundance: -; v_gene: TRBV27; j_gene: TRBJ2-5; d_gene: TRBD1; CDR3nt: TGTGCCAGCTATACCGGGACAGGGCGCCAGTACTTC; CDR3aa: CASYTGTGRQYF
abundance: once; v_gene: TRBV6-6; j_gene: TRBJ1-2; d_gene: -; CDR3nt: TGTGCCAGCCAGGGGTCCTATGGCTACACCTTC; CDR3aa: CASQGSYGYTF
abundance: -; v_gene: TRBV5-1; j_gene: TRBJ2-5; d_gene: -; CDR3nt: TGCGCCAGCAGCTTGGGGCAGGGTGGGGAGACCCAGTACTTC; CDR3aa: CASSLGQGGETQYF
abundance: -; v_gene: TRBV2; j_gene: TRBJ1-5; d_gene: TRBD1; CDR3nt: TGTGCCAGCAGTCCGAGGACAGGGGCAGATTATCAGCCCCAGCATTTT; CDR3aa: CASSPRTGADYQPQHF
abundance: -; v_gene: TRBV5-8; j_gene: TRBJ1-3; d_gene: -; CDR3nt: TGTGCCAGCAGCTTGCGGACGGCTGGAAACACCATATATTTT; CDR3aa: CASSLRTAGNTIYF
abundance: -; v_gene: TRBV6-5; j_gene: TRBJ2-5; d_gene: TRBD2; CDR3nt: TGTGCCAGCACCCAGGCCCGGGGGGAAGAGACCCAGTACTTC; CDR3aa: CASTQARGEETQYF
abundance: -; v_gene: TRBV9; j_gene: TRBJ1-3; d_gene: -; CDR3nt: TGTGCCAGCAGCGTAGGTCTTGTGAGCTCTGGAAACACCATATATTTT; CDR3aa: CASSVGLVSSGNTIYF
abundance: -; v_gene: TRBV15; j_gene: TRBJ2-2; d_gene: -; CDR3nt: TGTGCCACCAGATCCGATTCTAACACCGGGGAGCTGTTTTTT; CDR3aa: CATRSDSNTGELFF
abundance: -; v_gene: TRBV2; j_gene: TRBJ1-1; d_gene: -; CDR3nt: TGTGCCAGCAGTGATGGACAGCTGAACACTGAAGCTTTCTTT; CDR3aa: CASSDGQLNTEAFF
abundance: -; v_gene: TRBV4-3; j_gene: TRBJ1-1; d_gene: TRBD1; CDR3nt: TGCGCCAGCAGCCACCCCGGGACAGGGGGCGCTTTCTTT; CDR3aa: CASSHPGTGGAFF
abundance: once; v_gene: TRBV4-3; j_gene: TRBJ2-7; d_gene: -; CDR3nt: TGCGCCAGCAGCCAAGAGGCGGGGTACAACTACAAGCAGTACTTC; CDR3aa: CASSQEAGYNYKQYF
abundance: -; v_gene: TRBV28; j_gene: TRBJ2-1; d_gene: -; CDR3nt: TGTGCCAGCAGCTTATTCCAGCGAAAGCAGTTCTTC; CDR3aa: CASSLFQRKQFF
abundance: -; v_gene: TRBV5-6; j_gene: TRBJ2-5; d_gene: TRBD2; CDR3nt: TGTGCCAGCAGCACCGGGGGGGCCGTTGGGACCCAGTACTTC; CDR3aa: CASSTGGAVGTQYF
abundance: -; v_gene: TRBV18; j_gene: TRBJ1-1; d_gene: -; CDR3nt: TGTGCCAGCTCACCATCGGGTAGGGGGAACACTGAAGCTTTCTTT; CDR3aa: CASSPSGRGNTEAFF
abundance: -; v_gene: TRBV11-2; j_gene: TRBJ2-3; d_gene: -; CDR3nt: TGTGCCAGCAGCGCCCCGGGTAGCACAGATACGCAGTATTTT; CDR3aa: CASSAPGSTDTQYF
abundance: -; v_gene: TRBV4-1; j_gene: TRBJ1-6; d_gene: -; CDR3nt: TGCGCCAGCAGCTCCAGACAGAATAATTCACCCCTCCACTTT; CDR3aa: CASSSRQNNSPLHF
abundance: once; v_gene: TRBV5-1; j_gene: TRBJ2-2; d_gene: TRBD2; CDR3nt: TGCGCCAGCAGCTCTGTAGCGGGGGGCACCGGGGAGCTGTTTTTT; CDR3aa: CASSSVAGGTGELFF
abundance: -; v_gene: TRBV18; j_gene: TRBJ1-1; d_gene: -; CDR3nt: TGTGCCAGCTCACAGGGGGAGGATGAAGCTTTCTTT; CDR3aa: CASSQGEDEAFF